This TCR beta chain appears in the sequencing data of a study of shared clonotypes between healthy human individuals. The study, taken as a whole, reports: Since donors were few, the genetic and exposure-history diversity represented was limited. Sampling included only blood; tissue repertoires likely differ. Clonotype sharing among donors was thought likely to change with sequencing depth. A few donors showed sharing of around 5.3% of naive CD4 clonotypes.

The table came from immunoSEQ multiplex PCR; TCRdb's copy has only in-frame clones and leaves some out. The sample lists fewer than 3 million clones, 85% to 95% seen once, with approximately 0.41% in the top ten. A word on this clone: The antigen is not known.

Germline CDR1 SGHNT, CDR2 YENEEA. The V gene end was trimmed by 5 bases and the J gene end by 6 bases; junction bases not matched to a gene: 6. This CDR3 is built from 14 residues. This clonotype originated in a man in his late teens or twenties in good health. Some clones in this sample may be carry-over from other donors' samples. Sequenced: naive CD4+ T cells from PBMCs. Described subset: CD45RA+ positively selected. J is TRBJ2-1 and V is TRBV11-3; 8 bases are a match to TRBD2. The CDR3 DNA reads TGTGCCAGCAGCCATCCGGGGGGGGCCAATGAGCAGTTCTTC. Its translation: CASSHPGGANEQFF. Based on the CDR3 plus reference TRBV11-3 and TRBJ2-1, the full variable domain is EAGVVQSPRYKIIEKKQPVAFWCNPISGHNTLYWYLQNLGQGPELLIRYENEEAVDDSQLPKDRFSAERLKGVDSTLKIQPAELGDSAVYLCASSHPGGANEQFFGPGTRLTVL.